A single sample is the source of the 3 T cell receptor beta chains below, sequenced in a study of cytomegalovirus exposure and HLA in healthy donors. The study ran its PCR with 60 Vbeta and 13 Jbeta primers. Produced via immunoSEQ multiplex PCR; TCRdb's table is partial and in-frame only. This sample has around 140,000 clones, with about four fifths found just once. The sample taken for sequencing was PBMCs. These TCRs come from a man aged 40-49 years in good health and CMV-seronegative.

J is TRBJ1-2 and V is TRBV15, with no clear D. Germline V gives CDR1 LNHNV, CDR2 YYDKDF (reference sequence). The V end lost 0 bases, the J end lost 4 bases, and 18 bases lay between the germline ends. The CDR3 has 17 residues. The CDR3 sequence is CATSRELERTTPYGYTF. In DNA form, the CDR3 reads TGTGCCACCAGCAGAGAGTTAGAGCGAACCACTCCCTATGGCTACACCTTC.

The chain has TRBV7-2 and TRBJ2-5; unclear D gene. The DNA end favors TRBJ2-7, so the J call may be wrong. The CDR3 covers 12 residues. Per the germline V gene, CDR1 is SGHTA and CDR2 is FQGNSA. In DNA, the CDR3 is TGTGCCAGCAGCTTTTCCATATACGAGCAGTACTTC. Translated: CASSFSIYEQYF.

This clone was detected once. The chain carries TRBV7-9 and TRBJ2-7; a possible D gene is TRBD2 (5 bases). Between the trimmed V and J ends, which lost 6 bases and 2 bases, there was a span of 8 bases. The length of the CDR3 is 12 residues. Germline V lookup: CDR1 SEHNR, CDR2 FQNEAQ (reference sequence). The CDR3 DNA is TGTGCCAGCAGTCCCGGGGCCTACGAGCAGTACTTC. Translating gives CASSPGAYEQYF.